This TCR beta chain was recovered during a study of blood T cell repertoires in COVID-19. Study details: The United States, Italy and Spain were the sources of the acute and convalescent COVID-19 samples. T cells, B-cell-depleted T cells, or PBMCs provided the cDNA or gDNA that served as material.

Cohort assignment relied on participant-reported clinical history. Two negative PCRs, clearance, or symptom resolution had been documented for recovered Cohort 3 donors. V lost 2 bases to trimming and J lost 0 bases; unmatched junction nucleotides: 1. Germline loops: CDR1 MRHNA, CDR2 SNTAGT. This CDR3 contains 16 residues. Profiling relied on immunoSEQ multiplex PCR, and the TCRdb table lists in-frame clones only, not all of them. Of hundreds of thousands of clones in the sample, 75% to 90% are singletons; the top ten hold more than 7.5%. The clonotype was recovered from a woman aged 60 to 75 who had recovered from COVID-19. The sequenced material came from PBMCs or T cells enriched from blood (not recorded which). The rearrangement uses TRBV6-4 and TRBJ2-1; TRBD1 matches 10 bases. CDR3 in DNA: TGTGCCAGCAGTGACGGGACAGGGGTCTCCTACAATGAGCAGTTCTTC. This gives the protein CASSDGTGVSYNEQFF.